One sample yielded the 2 T cell receptor beta chains listed below, sequenced in a study of blood T cell repertoires in COVID-19. The method was immunoSEQ multiplex PCR; TCRdb's version includes in-frame clones alone and lacks a portion of them. The table has 270,000 or so clones, approximately 83% seen once. The source material was PBMCs or T cells enriched from blood (not recorded which). These receptor sequences come from a middle-aged man who had recovered from COVID-19.

The chain is built from TRBV10-1 and TRBJ2-2; possible D gene TRBD1, 6 bases. V shed 4 bases and J shed 0 bases, with 9 bases lying between them. CDR1 and CDR2 from the germline V gene are WNHNN and SYGVQD (reference sequence). The CDR3 covers 15 residues. The CDR3 region is CASSVWTANTGELFF. The CDR3 DNA sequence: TGCGCCAGCAGTGTTTGGACAGCGAACACCGGGGAGCTGTTTTTT.

The chain carries TRBV15 and TRBJ1-1, with D possibly TRBD1 on 6 matching bases. The germline CDR1 and CDR2 sequences are LNHNV and YYDKDF (reference sequence). V lost 0 bases, J lost 10 bases, and 12 bases lay in between. The CDR3 extends over 13 amino acids. CDR3 bases: TGTGCCACCAGCAGAGAAGTCCTACAGGGAGCTTTCTTT. Translating it yields CATSREVLQGAFF.